The rows below give T cell receptor beta chains drawn from one sample of a study of T cell responses to AZD1222 COVID-19 vaccine. TCRdb keeps only in-frame clones here, not all; method: immunoSEQ multiplex PCR. The sample contains 90,000 to 120,000 clones, about nine tenths of which appear only once. The sample here was peripheral blood, taken on day 0 of AZD1222 vaccination. The receptors derive from an adult in good health. Each CDR3 is given with its conserved first and last residue. A D gene is named only where the DNA matches it firmly. Size values are once, few and many counts, or a class for expanded clones, and some rows have none.

v_gene	d_gene	abundance	j_gene	CDR3aa	CDR3nt
TRBV18	-	-	TRBJ2-5	CASSPDQGSQETQYF	TGTGCCAGCTCACCCGATCAGGGGAGTCAAGAGACCCAGTACTTC
TRBV6-1	TRBD1	-	TRBJ1-3	CASSETTGTASGNTIYF	TGTGCCAGCAGCGAAACAACCGGGACAGCTTCTGGAAACACCATATATTTT
TRBV15	-	-	TRBJ2-1	CATSRKFGGDNEQFF	TGTGCCACCAGCAGAAAATTTGGGGGTGACAATGAGCAGTTCTTC
TRBV9	-	-	TRBJ1-5	CASSDRDGEPQHF	TGTGCCAGCAGCGACAGGGACGGGGAGCCCCAGCATTTT
TRBV5-1	-	-	TRBJ2-5	CASSLAGAQETQYF	TGCGCCAGCAGCTTGGCGGGCGCCCAAGAGACCCAGTACTTC
TRBV3-1/TRBV3-2	-	-	TRBJ1-1	CASSLKHDRCFMNTEAFF	TGTGCCAGCAGCCTCAAGCATGATCGTTGTTTCATGAACACTGAAGCTTTCTTT
TRBV9	-	-	TRBJ2-3	CASSTGGTTDTQYF	TGTGCCAGCAGCACCGGGGGAACCACAGATACGCAGTATTTT
TRBV27	-	-	TRBJ2-7	CASSPTAPSYEQYF	TGTGCCAGCAGTCCCACGGCCCCCTCCTACGAGCAGTACTTC
TRBV30	-	-	TRBJ1-3	CAWSWGGGNTIYF	TGTGCCTGGAGTTGGGGGGGTGGAAACACCATATATTTT
TRBV6-5	-	-	TRBJ1-5	CASSYLGDQPQHF	TGTGCCAGCAGTTACTTAGGGGACCAGCCCCAGCATTTT
TRBV14	-	-	TRBJ2-1	CASSPGGELYNEQFF	TGTGCCAGCAGCCCTGGAGGGGAGCTCTACAATGAGCAGTTCTTC
TRBV7-2	-	-	TRBJ2-7	CASSLEQGTFYEQYF	TGTGCCAGCAGCTTAGAACAGGGCACGTTCTACGAGCAGTACTTC
TRBV9	-	-	TRBJ1-4	CASSVTLGEKLFF	TGTGCCAGCAGCGTGACATTAGGAGAAAAACTGTTTTTT
TRBV7-9	TRBD1	once	TRBJ1-4	CASSLRTGANEKLFF	TGTGCCAGCAGCCTCCGGACAGGGGCTAATGAAAAACTGTTTTTT
TRBV9	-	-	TRBJ1-1	CASSAARGISEAFF	TGTGCCAGCAGCGCTGCCCGTGGGATTTCTGAAGCTTTCTTT
TRBV7-2	-	-	TRBJ1-2	CASSLIKGGDSNYGYTF	TGTGCCAGCAGCTTGATAAAGGGGGGTGATTCTAACTATGGCTACACCTTC
TRBV3-1/TRBV3-2	-	once	TRBJ2-2	CASSQSAGSNTGELFF	TGTGCCAGCAGCCAAAGCGCGGGCTCGAACACCGGGGAGCTGTTTTTT
TRBV6-1	TRBD2	-	TRBJ2-7	CASSDRQGGSYEQYF	TGTGCCAGCAGTGATCGCCAGGGAGGGTCCTACGAGCAGTACTTC
TRBV6-2/TRBV6-3	-	-	TRBJ1-6	CASSVAVNNSPLHF	TGTGCCAGCAGTGTAGCGGTTAATAATTCACCCCTCCACTTT
TRBV7-8	TRBD1	-	TRBJ1-4	CASSPDRVYEKLFF	TGTGCCAGCAGCCCGGACAGGGTTTATGAAAAACTGTTTTTT
TRBV30	-	-	TRBJ1-5	CAWSEGSRTNQPQHF	TGTGCCTGGAGTGAGGGCAGTCGGACAAATCAGCCCCAGCATTTT
TRBV27	-	-	TRBJ1-5	CASSLSRNQPQHF	TGTGCCAGCAGTTTATCGCGGAATCAGCCCCAGCATTTT
TRBV10-3	TRBD2	-	TRBJ2-1	CAIRPTSGGQNGEQFF	TGTGCCATCAGACCTACTAGCGGGGGGCAGAACGGTGAGCAGTTCTTC
TRBV12-3/TRBV12-4	-	-	TRBJ1-1	CASSFRPTEAFF	TGTGCCAGCAGTTTTCGACCCACTGAAGCTTTCTTT
TRBV4-2	TRBD1	-	TRBJ1-2	CASSRGQGGNYGYTF	TGTGCCAGCAGCCGGGGACAGGGGGGGAACTATGGCTACACCTTC
TRBV23-1	TRBD2	-	TRBJ2-2	CASSQSGEIAGAGELFF	TGCGCCAGCAGTCAATCCGGTGAAATAGCGGGAGCCGGGGAGCTGTTTTTT
TRBV4-3	-	-	TRBJ2-1	CASSQERGSSSYNEQFF	TGCGCCAGCAGCCAAGAAAGGGGGTCGAGCTCCTACAATGAGCAGTTCTTC
TRBV19	-	-	TRBJ1-1	CASSRQAQLMNTEAFF	TGTGCCAGTAGTAGGCAAGCCCAACTGATGAACACTGAAGCTTTCTTT
TRBV7-8	-	-	TRBJ1-1	CASSLRRGGNTEAFF	TGTGCCAGCAGCTTGCGAAGGGGAGGGAACACTGAAGCTTTCTTT
TRBV5-1	-	-	TRBJ1-5	CASSFQGLDQPQHF	TGCGCCAGCAGCTTTCAGGGGCTCGATCAGCCCCAGCATTTT